This TCR beta chain was captured in a study of blood T cell repertoires in COVID-19. Study information: Sites across the United States, Italy and Spain contributed samples from acute and convalescent COVID-19. T cells, B-cell-depleted T cells, or PBMCs supplied cDNA or gDNA.

Method: immunoSEQ multiplex PCR; TCRdb's copy keeps in-frame clones and lacks some. The repertoire holds more than 300,000 clones, roughly 90% seen once, with about 4.2% in the top ten. The ends were cut back, 6 bases at V and 0 bases at J, with 7 bases in the middle. The CDR3 length is 13 residues. CDR1 and CDR2 from the germline V gene are KGHDR and SFDVKD. V is TRBV24-1 and J is TRBJ2-5; D not resolved. Specimen: PBMCs or T cells enriched from blood (not recorded which). The receptor comes from a woman under 40 who had been exposed to COVID-19. CDR3 in amino acids: CATSLPNQETQYF. CDR3 DNA: TGTGCCACCAGTCTACCTAACCAAGAGACCCAGTACTTC.